Sequencing of this T cell receptor (beta chain) was carried out in a study of cytomegalovirus exposure and HLA in healthy donors. Study-wide results and caveats: Among TCR beta chains, those listed as cytomegalovirus-associated numbered some 160.

PCR used 60 Vbeta primers and 13 Jbeta primers. Sequenced by immunoSEQ multiplex PCR; TCRdb stores in-frame clones only, minus some. The top ten clones hold around 4.1% of a sample with some 170,000 clones, around 83% of them seen once. The V gene's germline CDR1 is SGHKS and CDR2 YYEKEE (reference sequence). Trimming took off 2 bases at V and 4 bases at J, with 12 bases between the two ends. The length of the CDR3 is 14 residues. Remarks on this clone: Its antigen remains unidentified.

The specimen sequenced was PBMCs. The receptor was isolated from a man aged 45-60 years in good health and CMV-seropositive. The genes are TRBV5-5 and TRBJ2-5, with a possible D match to TRBD2 (5 bases). The CDR3, as DNA: TGTGCCAGCAGCTTTGAGGGCATAGCAGAGACCCAGTACTTC. It encodes CASSFEGIAETQYF. Filled out from reference TRBV5-5 and TRBJ2-5, the complete variable domain reads DAGVTQSPTHLIKTRGQQVTLRCSPISGHKSVSWYQQVLGQGPQFIFQYYEKEERGRGNFPDRFSARQFPNYSSELNVNALLLGDSALYLCASSFEGIAETQYFGPGTRLLVL.